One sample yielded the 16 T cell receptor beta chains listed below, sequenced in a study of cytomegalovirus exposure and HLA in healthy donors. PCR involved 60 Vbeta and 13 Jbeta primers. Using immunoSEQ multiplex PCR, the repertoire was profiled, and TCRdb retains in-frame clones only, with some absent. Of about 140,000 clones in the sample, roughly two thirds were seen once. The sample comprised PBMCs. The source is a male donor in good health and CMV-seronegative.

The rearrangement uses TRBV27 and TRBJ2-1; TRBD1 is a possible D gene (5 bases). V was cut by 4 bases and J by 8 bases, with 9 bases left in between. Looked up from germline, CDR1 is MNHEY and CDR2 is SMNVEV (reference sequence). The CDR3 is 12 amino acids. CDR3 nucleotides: TGTGCCAGCAGTTCCCAGGGTTATGAGCAGTTCTTC. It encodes CASSSQGYEQFF.

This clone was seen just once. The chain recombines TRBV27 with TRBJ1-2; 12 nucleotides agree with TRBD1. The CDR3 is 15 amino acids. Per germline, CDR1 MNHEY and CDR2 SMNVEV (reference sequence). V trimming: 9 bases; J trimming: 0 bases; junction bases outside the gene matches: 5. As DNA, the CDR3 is TGTGCCAGACCGGGACAGGGGGCCCCTAACTATGGCTACACCTTC. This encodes CARPGQGAPNYGYTF.

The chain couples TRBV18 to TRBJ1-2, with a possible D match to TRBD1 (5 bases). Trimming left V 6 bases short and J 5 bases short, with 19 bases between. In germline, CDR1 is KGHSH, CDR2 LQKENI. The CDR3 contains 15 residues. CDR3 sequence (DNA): TGTGCCAGCTCCCCGAGGGGAGGGGAGCTTTATGGCTACACCTTC. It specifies CASSPRGGELYGYTF.

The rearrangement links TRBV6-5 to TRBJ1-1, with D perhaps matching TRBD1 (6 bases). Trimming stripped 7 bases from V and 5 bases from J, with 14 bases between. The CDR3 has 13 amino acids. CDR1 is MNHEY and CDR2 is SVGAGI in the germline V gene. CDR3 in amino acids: CASKGGPSTEAFF. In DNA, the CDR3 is TGTGCCAGCAAAGGGGGACCCTCTACTGAAGCTTTCTTT.

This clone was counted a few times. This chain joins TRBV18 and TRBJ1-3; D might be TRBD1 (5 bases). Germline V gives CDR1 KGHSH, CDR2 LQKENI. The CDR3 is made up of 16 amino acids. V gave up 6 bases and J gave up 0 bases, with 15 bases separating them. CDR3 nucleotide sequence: TGTGCCAGCTCGCCAGACAGCGGGAGCTCTGGAAACACCATATATTTT. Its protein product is CASSPDSGSSGNTIYF.

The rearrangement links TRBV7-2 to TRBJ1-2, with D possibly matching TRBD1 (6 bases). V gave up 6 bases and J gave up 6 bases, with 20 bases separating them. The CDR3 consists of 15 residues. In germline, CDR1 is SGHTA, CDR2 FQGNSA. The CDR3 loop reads CASSQREGVRNGYTF. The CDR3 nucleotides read TGTGCCAGCAGTCAACGGGAGGGGGTTAGAAATGGCTACACCTTC.

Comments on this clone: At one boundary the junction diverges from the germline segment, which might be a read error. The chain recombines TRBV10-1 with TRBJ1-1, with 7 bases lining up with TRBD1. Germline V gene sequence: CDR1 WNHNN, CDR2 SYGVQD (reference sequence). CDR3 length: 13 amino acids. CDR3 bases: TGCGCCAGCAGCGGACAGGTAAACACTGAATCTTTCTTT. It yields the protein CASSGQVNTESFF.

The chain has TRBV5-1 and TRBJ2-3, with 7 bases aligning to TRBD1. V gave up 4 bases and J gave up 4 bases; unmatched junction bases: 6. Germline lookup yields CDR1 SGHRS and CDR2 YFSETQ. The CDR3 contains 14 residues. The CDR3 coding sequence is TGCGCCAGCAGCCCAGGACAGGCCGCAGATACGCAGTATTTT. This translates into CASSPGQAADTQYF.

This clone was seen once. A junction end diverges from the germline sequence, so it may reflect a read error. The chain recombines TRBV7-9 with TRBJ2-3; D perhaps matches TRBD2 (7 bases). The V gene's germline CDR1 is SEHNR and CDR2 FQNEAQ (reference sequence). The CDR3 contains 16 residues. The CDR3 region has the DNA TGTTCCAGCAGCTCCCCGCTAGGGGGGGTAGCAGATACGCAGTATTTT. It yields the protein CSSSSPLGGVADTQYF. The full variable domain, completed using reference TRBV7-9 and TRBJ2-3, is DTGVSQNPRHKITKRGQNVTFRCDPISEHNRLYWYRQTLGQGPEFLTYFQNEAQLEKSRLLSDRFSAERPKGSFSTLEIQRTEQGDSAMYLCSSSSPLGGVADTQYFGPGTRLTVL.

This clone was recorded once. The CDR3 region is CASRSLDGSYEQYF. The CDR3, as DNA: TGCGCCAGCAGGTCCCTAGATGGTTCCTACGAGCAGTACTTC. This chain connects TRBV5-1 to TRBJ2-7; D unresolved. Trimming took off 5 bases at V and 1 base at J, with 13 bases between the two ends. The germline V gene encodes CDR1 SGHRS and CDR2 YFSETQ. The CDR3 covers 14 residues.

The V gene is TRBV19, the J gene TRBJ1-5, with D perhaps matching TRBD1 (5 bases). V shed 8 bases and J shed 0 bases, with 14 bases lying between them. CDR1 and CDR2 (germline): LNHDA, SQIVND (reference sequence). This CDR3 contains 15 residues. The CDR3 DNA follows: TGTGCCAGTCTCCTGACGGGGGATAGCAATCAGCCCCAGCATTTT. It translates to CASLLTGDSNQPQHF.

The CDR3 protein is CASSHRTGSDEKLFF. CDR3 sequence (DNA): TGCGCCAGCAGCCACCGGACAGGAAGCGATGAAAAACTGTTTTTT. The chain recombines TRBV4-1 with TRBJ1-4; 7 nucleotides align to TRBD1. After removal of 3 bases from V and 6 bases from J, the junction contained 7 bases not matched to a gene. The CDR3 runs to 15 residues. Germline CDR1 reads MGHRA; CDR2 reads YSYEKL.

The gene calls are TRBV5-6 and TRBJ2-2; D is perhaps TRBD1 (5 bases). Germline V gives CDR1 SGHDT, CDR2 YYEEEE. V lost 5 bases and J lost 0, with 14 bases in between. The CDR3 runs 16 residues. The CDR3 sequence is CASRRLGATNTGELFF. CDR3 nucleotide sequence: TGTGCCAGCAGGAGATTAGGGGCGACGAACACCGGGGAGCTGTTTTTT.

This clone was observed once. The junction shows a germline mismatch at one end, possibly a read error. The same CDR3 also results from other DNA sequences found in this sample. In DNA form, the CDR3 reads TGTGCCAGCAGCCCCCAGGAGGGGGCGAACTATGGCTACACCTTC. Protein: CASSPQEGANYGYTF. The V and J genes are TRBV5-1 and TRBJ1-2; TRBD1 matches 7 bases. The germline V gene has CDR1 SGHRS and CDR2 YFSETQ. CDR3 length: 15 amino acids.

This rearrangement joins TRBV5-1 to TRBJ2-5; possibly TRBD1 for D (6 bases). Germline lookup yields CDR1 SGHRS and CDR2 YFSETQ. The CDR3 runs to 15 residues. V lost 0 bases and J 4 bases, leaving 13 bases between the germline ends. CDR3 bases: TGCGCCAGCAGCTTGGGTTGGGGGCGGAGAGAGACCCAGTACTTC. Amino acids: CASSLGWGRRETQYF.

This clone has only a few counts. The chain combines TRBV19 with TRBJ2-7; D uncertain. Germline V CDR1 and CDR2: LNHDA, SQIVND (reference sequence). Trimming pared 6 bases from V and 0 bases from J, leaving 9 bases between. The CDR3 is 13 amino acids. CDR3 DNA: TGTGCCAGTAGGCCTAGAGTCTCCTACGAGCAGTACTTC. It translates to CASRPRVSYEQYF.